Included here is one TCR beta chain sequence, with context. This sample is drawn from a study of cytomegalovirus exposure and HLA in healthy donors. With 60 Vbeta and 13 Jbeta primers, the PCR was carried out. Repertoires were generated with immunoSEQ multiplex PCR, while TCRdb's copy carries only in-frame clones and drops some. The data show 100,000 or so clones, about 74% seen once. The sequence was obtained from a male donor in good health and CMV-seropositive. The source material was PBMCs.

Written as DNA, the CDR3 is TGCGCCAGCAGCTATAATGAAAAACTGTTTTTT. As protein: CASSYNEKLFF. This chain joins TRBV4-1 and TRBJ1-4, with D unclear. Trimming stripped 5 bases from V and 4 bases from J, with 2 bases between. The CDR3 loop spans 11 amino acids. The V gene's germline CDR1 is MGHRA and CDR2 YSYEKL.